The source of this TCR beta chain is a study of CD8+ T cells in alopecia areata. As for the study in general: Tofacitinib continued for 6 to 18 months and was then withheld for 6 months.

Extracted RNA was reverse transcribed, and the resulting cDNA served as sequencing template. TCRdb's copy holds only in-frame clones and misses some; the assay was immunoSEQ multiplex PCR. The data contain around 270,000 clones, 55% to 75% of them seen just once; the ten biggest clones take up more than 1.5%. General study results and limits: Throughout tofacitinib, many expanded lesional clones continued to persist in scalp and blood.

This clone has a handful of counts. The antigen remains undetermined. This CDR3 is also generated by other DNA sequences in the sample. In germline, CDR1 is SQVTM, CDR2 ANQGSEA. V dropped 5 bases and J dropped 4; count of bases not matched to a gene: 4. The CDR3 has 12 residues. Noted treatment: oral pan-JAK inhibitor, 5-10 mg twice daily. Specimen: CD4+ T cells sorted from blood, collected at week 24, from a patient treated with tofacitinib. The chain employs TRBV29-1 and TRBJ1-1; 7 bases agree with TRBD1. The sequence derives from a human donor with alopecia areata. DNA for the CDR3: TGCAGCGTTTCAACAGGGGTCACTGAAGCTTTCTTT. It specifies CSVSTGVTEAFF.